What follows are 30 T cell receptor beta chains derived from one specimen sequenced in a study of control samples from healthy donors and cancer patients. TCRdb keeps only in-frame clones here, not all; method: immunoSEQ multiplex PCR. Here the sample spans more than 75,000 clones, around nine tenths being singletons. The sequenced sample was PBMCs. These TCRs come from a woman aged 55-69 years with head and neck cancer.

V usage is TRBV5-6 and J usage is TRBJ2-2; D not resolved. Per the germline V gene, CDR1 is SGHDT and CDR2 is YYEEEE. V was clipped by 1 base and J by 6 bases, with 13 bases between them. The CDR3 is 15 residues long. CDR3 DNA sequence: TGTGCCAGCAGCTTGATATTAGCCTTGTCCGGGGAGCTGTTTTTT. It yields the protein CASSLILALSGELFF.

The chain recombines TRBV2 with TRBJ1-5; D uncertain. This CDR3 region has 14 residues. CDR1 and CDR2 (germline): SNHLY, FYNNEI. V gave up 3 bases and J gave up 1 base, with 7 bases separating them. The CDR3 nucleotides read TGTGCCAGCAGTGATAAAGCAAGCAATCAGCCCCAGCATTTT. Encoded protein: CASSDKASNQPQHF. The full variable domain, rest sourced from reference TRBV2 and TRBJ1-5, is EPEVTQTPSHQVTQMGQEVILRCVPISNHLYFYWYRQILGQKVEFLVSFYNNEISEKSEIFDDQFSVERPDGSNFTLKIRSTKLEDSAMYFCASSDKASNQPQHFGDGTRLSIL.

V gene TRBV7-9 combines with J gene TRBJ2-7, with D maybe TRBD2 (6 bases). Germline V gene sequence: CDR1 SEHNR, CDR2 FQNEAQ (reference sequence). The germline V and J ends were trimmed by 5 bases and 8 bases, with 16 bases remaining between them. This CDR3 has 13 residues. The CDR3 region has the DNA TGTGCCAGCAGCCCTGGGGTAGCGGAAAAGCAGTACTTC. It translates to CASSPGVAEKQYF.

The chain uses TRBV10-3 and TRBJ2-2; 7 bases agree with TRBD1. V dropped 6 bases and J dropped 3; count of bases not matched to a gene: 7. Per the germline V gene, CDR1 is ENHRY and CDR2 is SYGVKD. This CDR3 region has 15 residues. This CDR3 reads CAISAIDRDTGELFF. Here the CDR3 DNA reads TGTGCCATCAGCGCAATCGACAGGGACACCGGGGAGCTGTTTTTT.

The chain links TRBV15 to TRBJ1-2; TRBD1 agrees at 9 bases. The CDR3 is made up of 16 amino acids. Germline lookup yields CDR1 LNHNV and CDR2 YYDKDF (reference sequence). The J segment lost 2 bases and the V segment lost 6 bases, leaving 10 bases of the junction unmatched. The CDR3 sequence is CATSTGGQGTNYGYTF. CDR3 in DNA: TGTGCCACCAGTACGGGGGGACAGGGTACAAACTATGGCTACACCTTC.

The CDR3 sequence is CAWQPRGGGTEAFF. Here the CDR3 DNA reads TGTGCCTGGCAACCCCGGGGAGGCGGCACTGAAGCTTTCTTT. This chain links TRBV30 with TRBJ1-1; D gene unclear. CDR1 is GTSNPN and CDR2 is SVGIG in the germline V gene (reference sequence). The V and J ends lost 5 bases and 4 bases respectively, with 17 bases between them. This CDR3 contains 14 residues.

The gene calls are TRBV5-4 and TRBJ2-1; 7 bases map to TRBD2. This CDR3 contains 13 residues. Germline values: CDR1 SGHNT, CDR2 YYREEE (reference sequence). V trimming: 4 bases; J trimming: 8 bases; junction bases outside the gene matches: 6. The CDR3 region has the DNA TGTGCCAGCAGCAGAATCGGACTAGATGAGCAGTTCTTC. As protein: CASSRIGLDEQFF.

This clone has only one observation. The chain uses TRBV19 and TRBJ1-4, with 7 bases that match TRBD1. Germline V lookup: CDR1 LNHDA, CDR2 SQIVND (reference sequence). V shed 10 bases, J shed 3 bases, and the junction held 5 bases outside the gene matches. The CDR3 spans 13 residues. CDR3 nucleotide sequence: TGTGCCACTTCCGGGACAGCTAATGAAAAACTGTTTTTT. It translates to CATSGTANEKLFF.

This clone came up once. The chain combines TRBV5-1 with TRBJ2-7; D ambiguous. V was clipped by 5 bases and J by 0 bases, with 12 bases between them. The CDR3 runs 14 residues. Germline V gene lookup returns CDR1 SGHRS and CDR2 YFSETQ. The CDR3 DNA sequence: TGCGCCAGCAGATTCCTAACCAGCTCCTACGAGCAGTACTTC. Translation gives CASRFLTSSYEQYF.

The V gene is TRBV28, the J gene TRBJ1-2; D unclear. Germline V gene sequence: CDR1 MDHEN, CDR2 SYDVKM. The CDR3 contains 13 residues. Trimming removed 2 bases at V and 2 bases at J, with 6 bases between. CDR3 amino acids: CASSLDTNYGYTF. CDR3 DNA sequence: TGTGCCAGCAGTTTAGACACAAACTATGGCTACACCTTC.

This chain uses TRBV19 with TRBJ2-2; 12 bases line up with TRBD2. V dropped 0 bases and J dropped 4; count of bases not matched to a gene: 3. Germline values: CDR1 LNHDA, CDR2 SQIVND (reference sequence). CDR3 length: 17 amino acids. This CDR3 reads CASSIELAGGSTGELFF. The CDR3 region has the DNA TGTGCCAGTAGTATAGAACTAGCGGGAGGAAGCACCGGGGAGCTGTTTTTT.

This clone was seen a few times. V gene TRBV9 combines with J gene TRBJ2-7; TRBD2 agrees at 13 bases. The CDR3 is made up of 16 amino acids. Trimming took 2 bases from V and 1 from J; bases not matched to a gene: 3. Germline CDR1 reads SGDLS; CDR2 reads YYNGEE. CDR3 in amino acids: CASSVGTSGKSYEQYF. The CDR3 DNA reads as TGTGCCAGCAGCGTCGGGACTAGCGGGAAGTCCTACGAGCAGTACTTC.

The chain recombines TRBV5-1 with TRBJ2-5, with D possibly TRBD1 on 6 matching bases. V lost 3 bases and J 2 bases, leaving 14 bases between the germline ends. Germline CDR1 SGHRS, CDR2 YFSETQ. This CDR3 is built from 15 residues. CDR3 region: CASSYRDKIQETQYF. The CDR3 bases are TGCGCCAGCAGCTACCGGGACAAGATACAAGAGACCCAGTACTTC.

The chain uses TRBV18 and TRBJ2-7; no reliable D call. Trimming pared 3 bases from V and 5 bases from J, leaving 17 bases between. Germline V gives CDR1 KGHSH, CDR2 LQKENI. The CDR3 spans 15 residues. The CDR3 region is CASSPNARSRDEQYF. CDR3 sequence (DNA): TGTGCCAGCTCACCTAATGCCAGGTCAAGGGACGAGCAGTACTTC.

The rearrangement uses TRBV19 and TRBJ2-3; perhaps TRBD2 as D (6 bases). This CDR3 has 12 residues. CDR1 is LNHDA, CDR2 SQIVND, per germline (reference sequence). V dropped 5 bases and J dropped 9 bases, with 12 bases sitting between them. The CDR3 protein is CASSALTSTQYF. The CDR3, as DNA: TGTGCCAGTAGTGCGCTAACTAGCACGCAGTATTTT.

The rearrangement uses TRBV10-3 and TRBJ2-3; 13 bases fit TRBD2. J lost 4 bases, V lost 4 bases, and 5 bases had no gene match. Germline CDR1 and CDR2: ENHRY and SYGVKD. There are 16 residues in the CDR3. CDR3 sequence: CAISGTSGSLSDTQYF. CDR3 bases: TGTGCCATCAGTGGGACTAGCGGGAGTCTGTCAGATACGCAGTATTTT.

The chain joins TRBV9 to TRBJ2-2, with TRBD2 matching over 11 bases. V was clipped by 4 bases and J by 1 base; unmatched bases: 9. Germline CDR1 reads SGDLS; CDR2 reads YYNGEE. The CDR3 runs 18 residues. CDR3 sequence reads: CASSISGTSGWNTGELFF. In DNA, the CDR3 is TGTGCCAGCAGCATCAGTGGGACTAGCGGATGGAACACCGGGGAGCTGTTTTTT.

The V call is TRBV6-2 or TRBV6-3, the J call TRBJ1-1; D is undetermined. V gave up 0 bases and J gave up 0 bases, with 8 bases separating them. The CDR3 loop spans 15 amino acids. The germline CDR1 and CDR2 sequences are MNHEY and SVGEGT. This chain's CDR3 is CASSYSRRLNTEAFF. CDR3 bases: TGTGCCAGCAGTTACTCACGCAGATTGAACACTGAAGCTTTCTTT.

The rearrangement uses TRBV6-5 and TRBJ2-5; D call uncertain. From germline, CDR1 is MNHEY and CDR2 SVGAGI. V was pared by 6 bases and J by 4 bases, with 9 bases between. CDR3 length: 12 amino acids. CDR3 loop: CASRGNSETQYF. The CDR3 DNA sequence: TGTGCCAGCAGAGGGAATTCAGAGACCCAGTACTTC.

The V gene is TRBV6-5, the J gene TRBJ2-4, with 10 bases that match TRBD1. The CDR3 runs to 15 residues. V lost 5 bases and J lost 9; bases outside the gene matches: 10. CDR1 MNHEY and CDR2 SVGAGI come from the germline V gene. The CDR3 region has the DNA TGTGCCAGCAGTCCTGGGACAGGGGCCACTAGCATTCAGTACTTC. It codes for CASSPGTGATSIQYF.

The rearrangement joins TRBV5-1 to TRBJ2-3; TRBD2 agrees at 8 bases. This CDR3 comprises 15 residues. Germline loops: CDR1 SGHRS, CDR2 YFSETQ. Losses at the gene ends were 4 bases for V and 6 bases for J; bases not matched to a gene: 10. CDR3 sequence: CASSTTGLVMDTQYF. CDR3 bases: TGCGCCAGCAGCACGACGGGACTAGTAATGGATACGCAGTATTTT. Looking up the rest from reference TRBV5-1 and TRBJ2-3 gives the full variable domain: KAGVTQTPRYLIKTRGQQVTLSCSPISGHRSVSWYQQTPGQGLQFLFEYFSETQRNKGNFPGRFSGRQFSNSRSEMNVSTLELGDSALYLCASSTTGLVMDTQYFGPGTRLTVL.

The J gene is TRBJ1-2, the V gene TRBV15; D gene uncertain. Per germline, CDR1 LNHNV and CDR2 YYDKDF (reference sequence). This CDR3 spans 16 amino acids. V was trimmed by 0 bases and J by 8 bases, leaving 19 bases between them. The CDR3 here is CATSRDSIIPTGGYTF. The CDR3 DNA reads TGTGCCACCAGCAGAGATTCCATAATACCTACTGGAGGCTACACCTTC.

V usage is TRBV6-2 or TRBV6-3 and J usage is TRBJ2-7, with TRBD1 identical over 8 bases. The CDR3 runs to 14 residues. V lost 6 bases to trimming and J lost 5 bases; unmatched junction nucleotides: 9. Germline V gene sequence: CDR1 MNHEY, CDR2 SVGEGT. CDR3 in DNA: TGTGCCAGCAGCCTCCGGGACAGGATCCACGAGCAGTACTTC. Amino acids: CASSLRDRIHEQYF.

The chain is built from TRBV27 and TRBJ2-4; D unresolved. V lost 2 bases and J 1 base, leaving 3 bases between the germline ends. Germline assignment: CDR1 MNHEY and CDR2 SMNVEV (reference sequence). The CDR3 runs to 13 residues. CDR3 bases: TGTGCCAGCAGTTTAATCGCCAAAAACATTCAGTACTTC. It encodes CASSLIAKNIQYF.

The DNA of the CDR3 is TGTGCCATCAGTGAGTCGAAGGGCCTCACAGATACGCAGTATTTT. Amino acids: CAISESKGLTDTQYF. This chain connects TRBV10-3 to TRBJ2-3; unclear D gene. Trimming took 0 bases from V and 2 from J, leaving 9 bases between them. The germline gives CDR1 ENHRY, CDR2 SYGVKD. The CDR3 runs to 15 residues.

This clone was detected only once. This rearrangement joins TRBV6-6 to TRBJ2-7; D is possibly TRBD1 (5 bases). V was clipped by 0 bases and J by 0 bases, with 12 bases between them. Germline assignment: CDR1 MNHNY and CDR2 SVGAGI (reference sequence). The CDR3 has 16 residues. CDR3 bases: TGTGCCAGCAGTTACTCGGCGCAGGGAAGCTCCTACGAGCAGTACTTC. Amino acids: CASSYSAQGSSYEQYF.

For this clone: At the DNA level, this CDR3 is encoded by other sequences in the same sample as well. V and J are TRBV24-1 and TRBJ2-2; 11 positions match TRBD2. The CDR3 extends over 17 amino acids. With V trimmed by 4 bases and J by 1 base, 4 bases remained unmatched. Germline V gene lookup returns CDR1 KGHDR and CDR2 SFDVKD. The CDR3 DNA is TGTGCCACCAGTGACACCGGGACTAGCGGGAACACCGGGGAGCTGTTTTTT. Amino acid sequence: CATSDTGTSGNTGELFF.

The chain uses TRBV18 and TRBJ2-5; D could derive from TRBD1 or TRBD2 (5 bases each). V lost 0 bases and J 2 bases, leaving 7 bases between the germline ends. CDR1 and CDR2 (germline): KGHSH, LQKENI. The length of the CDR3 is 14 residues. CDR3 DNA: TGTGCCAGCTCACCACCGGGGACGCAAGAGACCCAGTACTTC. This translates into CASSPPGTQETQYF. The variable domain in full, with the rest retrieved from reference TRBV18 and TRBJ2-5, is NAGVMQNPRHLVRRRGQEARLRCSPMKGHSHVYWYRQLPEEGLKFMVYLQKENIIDESGMPKERFSAEFPKEGPSILRIQQVVRGDSAAYFCASSPPGTQETQYFGPGTRLLVL.

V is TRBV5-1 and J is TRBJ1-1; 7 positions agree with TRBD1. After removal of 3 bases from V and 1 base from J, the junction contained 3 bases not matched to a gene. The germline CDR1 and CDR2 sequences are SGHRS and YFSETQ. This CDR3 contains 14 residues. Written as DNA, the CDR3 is TGCGCCAGCAGCTCCCGGGACAGGAACACTGAAGCTTTCTTT. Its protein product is CASSSRDRNTEAFF.

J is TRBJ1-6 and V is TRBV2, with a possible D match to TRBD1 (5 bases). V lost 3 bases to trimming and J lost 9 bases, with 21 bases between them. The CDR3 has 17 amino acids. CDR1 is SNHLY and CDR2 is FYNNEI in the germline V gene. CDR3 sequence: CASSETVLGHAASPLHF. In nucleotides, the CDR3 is TGTGCCAGCAGTGAGACTGTGCTCGGACATGCCGCTTCACCCCTCCACTTT.